This T cell receptor beta chain comes out of a study of blood T cells in healthy people across ages. It was 8 to 10 milliliters of peripheral blood that were drawn from each donor. No fewer than 6 million PBMCs went into each sample. With a J-beta primer mix and a sample-barcoded 5' primer, a second PCR ran roughly 7 to 11 cycles. Through a template-switch adaptor with 12 random nucleotides, each cDNA molecule received a tag. Using its own MiXCR run on the 5' RACE reads, TCRdb lists one record per CDR3 protein. The profile shows roughly 1 million distinct CDR3 sequences, 25% of them singletons. The germline gives CDR1 MNHEY, CDR2 SVGAGI. The CDR3 covers 15 residues. Trimming removed 0 bases from V and 2 bases from J, with 11 bases in between. This clonotype occurred a few times. These data also formed part of another study, on T cells of mothers and their children. This second study notes: cDNA synthesis used all extracted RNA, about 1.5 ug per 15 ul.

The material sequenced was blood. The chain has TRBV6-5 and TRBJ2-7, with D perhaps TRBD2 (6 bases). The TCR sequence derives from a girl aged 2-10 years in good health. The CDR3 DNA follows: TGTGCCAGCAGTTACTCGGCGGGAACAACCTACGAGCAGTACTTC. Translation gives CASSYSAGTTYEQYF.